What follows describes a single T cell receptor beta chain. Germline V CDR1 and CDR2: LGHNA, YNFKEQ. The CDR3 runs to 16 residues. V was clipped by 1 base and J by 0 bases; unmatched bases: 4. Methods used by the authors: Reference gene primer amplification in the assay estimated nucleated cell counts. Profiled with immunoSEQ multiplex PCR; TCRdb holds only in-frame clones, not every one. The V and J calls and clone size were taken over from that table, and D and trimming were inferred from the DNA. Counted here are about 440,000 clones, 80% to 90% occurring once; the ten biggest clones make up around 4.5%. These data come from a study of blood T cell repertoires in COVID-19. Study background: COVID-19 samples, acute and convalescent, were from the United States, Italy and Spain. From T cells, B-cell-depleted T cells, or PBMCs came the material, which was cDNA or gDNA.

This clonotype originated in a woman aged 25 to 39 with acute or convalescent COVID-19. The chain couples TRBV4-2 to TRBJ2-3; TRBD2 matches 7 bases. Sequenced input: peripheral blood. CDR3 DNA sequence: TGTGCCAGCAGCCAAGGCGGGGGATTTAGCACAGATACGCAGTATTTT. It specifies CASSQGGGFSTDTQYF.